This TCR beta chain is from a study of cytomegalovirus exposure and HLA in healthy donors. Assay used: immunoSEQ multiplex PCR; TCRdb lists only in-frame clones, some missing. The profile shows roughly 190,000 clones, about 82% of them singletons. Separate from the roughly 710-subject first cohort, the roughly 120-subject validation cohort was the one that the donors belonged to. Study-level points and caveats: The study listed some 160 cytomegalovirus-associated TCR beta chains. The classifier was said to identify cytomegalovirus status with high specificity and sensitivity.

A word on this clone: Its matching antigen is unknown.

CDR1 and CDR2 (germline): LNHNV, YYDKDF (reference sequence). V gave up 1 base and J gave up 0 bases, with 11 bases separating them. The CDR3 is made up of 16 amino acids. This chain uses TRBV15 with TRBJ2-3; D is uncertain. This receptor was obtained from a young woman in good health and CMV-seronegative. Sequenced: PBMCs. In nucleotides, the CDR3 is TGTGCCACCAGCAGAGGTTCCCAGGCTAGCACAGATACGCAGTATTTT. This sequence encodes CATSRGSQASTDTQYF.